A single TCR beta chain is shown here with its context. Its antigen is undetermined. The data stem from a study of T cell repertoires in cytomegalovirus infection. In the study overall: Selected CMV epitopes included recently identified HLA-C-restricted ones as well as well-studied HLA-B-restricted ones. Matching HLA type, along with CMV infection, was indicated by public TCR beta signatures.

TCRdb recomputed calls from the reads with MiXCR, one row per CDR3 protein. The table has about 830,000 distinct CDR3 sequences, roughly 33% seen once. CDR1 and CDR2 from the germline V gene are MNHEY and SVGEGT. V was clipped by 4 bases and J by 5 bases, with 20 bases between them. The CDR3 extends over 16 amino acids. The rearrangement uses TRBV6-2 or TRBV6-3 and TRBJ2-5; no clear D gene. The TCR was taken from a human donor in good health (CMV status not recorded). Some clones in this sample may be carry-over from other donors' samples. The starting material was cultured CD8+ T cells from PBMCs, obtained from culture after CMV antigen stimulation. This chain's CDR3 is CASSSSGPWMRETQYF. CDR3 sequence (DNA): TGTGCCAGCAGTTCCTCGGGCCCCTGGATGAGGGAGACCCAGTACTTC.